Described below is a single TCR beta chain sequence and its context. What antigen it recognizes has not been identified. No base quality values were provided; no much bigger clone lies one nucleotide off. These data originate in a study of cytomegalovirus exposure and HLA in healthy donors (dated by TCRdb to about 2017). For context, the study as a whole: An earlier analysis of some 550 of the donors reported roughly 270 Gb of sequence data and 100 million to 130 million unique TCR beta sequences from some 180 million T cells. In addition to the first cohort of 650 to 800 subjects, a separate validation cohort of around 110 different subjects was used. HLA typing included class I and class II loci at four-digit resolution. A later analysis re-examined previously published TCR beta repertoires from several hundred donors and added high-resolution HLA genotyping to investigate patterns of TCR occurrence. The study aimed to test whether cataloging public T cell receptors could reveal signatures of past pathogen exposure. Among almost 400 genotyped donors of the cohort, an average of about 240,000 unique TCR beta nucleotide sequences were sequenced per donor, around 18% of them non-productive. The number of donors typed differed by locus, with roughly 629-640 for A, B, C, DRB1 and DQB1, roughly 520 for DQA1, approximately 570 for DPA1, and 450 to 480 for DPB1. The T cell repertoires of about 700 subjects were profiled by immunosequencing and related to cytomegalovirus serostatus. A later genetic analysis used genome-wide SNP genotypes for about 60% of the roughly 700 donors, treating that subset as a discovery cohort. An earlier analysis of 500 to 750 of the donors applied high-throughput TCR beta sequencing to assess whether each TCR beta V gene segment acted as functional or pseudogenic. To predict cytomegalovirus infection status, the study combined high-throughput TCR immunosequencing, statistical association of individual TCRs with disease status, and machine learning. About 280 gigabases of sequencing data and roughly 80 million unique TCR sequences made up an early release that covered some 640 HLA-typed donors. Rather than drawing on any new phenotypic data, the later analysis identified candidate immune exposures from TCR beta sequences and the way those sequences occurred across donors. All discovery cohort repertoires had been generated on a single sequencing platform. Roughly 5 DR-DQ haplotypes were handled as single units for association and clustering because linkage in the cohort was strong. Among the roughly 430 genotyped donors, 75% to 90% belonged to the genetic ancestry cluster associated with self-reported Caucasian donors. Donor age, sex, ethnicity and CMV serostatus were compiled alongside the repertoire data. General findings and caveats noted by the study authors: Some 16 rarely observed V segments, including chromosome 9 orphons, were excluded from the earlier analysis of approximately 500 of the donors because counts were too low. The authors suggested that the approach could potentially be extended to other disease states and immunological phenotypes. According to a later analysis, parvovirus B19, influenza, CMV and Epstein-Barr virus appeared linked to several top co-occurrence clusters. Most CMV-associated TCR beta chains appeared to be HLA-restricted in a later analysis, and the HLA associations seemed to be driven largely by CMV exposure. Sequencing depth was assumed to be roughly uniform across donors in the presence/absence analyses, though that assumption may not hold. This cohort had only TCR beta chains sequenced, and the lack of alpha or paired-chain data limited which features could be detected. In a later genetic analysis, fewer N-insertions in productive TCRs were reported among donors in an Asian-associated ancestry cluster than the roughly 700-donor mean. A further reported finding was that TCR beta sequences accurately predicted the HLA-A and HLA-B alleles for most subjects in the first cohort. For the cohort, immune exposure information was limited to CMV serostatus. The classifier was reported to diagnose cytomegalovirus status with high specificity and sensitivity in both the original and validation cohorts. The study gave a list of around 170 TCR beta chains associated with cytomegalovirus. At a false discovery rate of 0.05, a later analysis linked under 20,000 TCR beta sequences to specific HLA alleles. Some IMGT-functional V segments, including TRBV6-2 and TRBV6-3, could not be distinguished by the 87-base-pair reads and were therefore excluded. When HLA alleles, especially DR and DQ, strongly co-occurred, TCR associations were difficult to assign to individual alleles. Linkage disequilibrium might explain the correlated functional status among segregating V segments, but an unknown experimental factor could not be ruled out. Because some donors lacked HLA typing at each locus, the association tests relied only on the typed subset. The sequencing pipeline was judged likely to have produced a cluster of highly shared sequence variants as a technical artifact. In a later analysis, HLA-associated TCR beta chains showed more clonal expansion and lower generation probabilities than non-associated chains that were equally common. In a later analysis, TCR association rates were found to vary across HLA loci, with the most associated TCRs seen for DRB1 alleles and the fewest for HLA-C alleles. In an earlier analysis of 500 to 650 of the donors, most TCR beta V segments appeared in productive rearrangements about 87% or about 30% of the time, broadly matching IMGT annotations. V-gene and J-gene trimming of TCR beta chains was associated with a missense DCLRE1C variant in a later genetic analysis, and the association was replicated in an independent cohort. Most TCR sequences were observed very rarely across donors, whereas some public TCRs were present in many individuals. Three of the identified cytomegalovirus-associated TCR beta chains were confirmed in vitro to be specific for cytomegalovirus antigens.

Inclusive of the bounding cysteine and phenylalanine, the CDR3 is 13 residues long. Of all the DNA, just the CDR3 is kept, 39 bases in frame from base 1. V has 9 bases trimmed and J has 6 bases trimmed; junction bases matching no gene number 9. In the germline V gene, CDR1 corresponds to SNHLY and CDR2 to FYNNEI. Library construction relied on the immunoSEQ multiplex PCR assay. For the multiplex PCR, a mixture combining 60 forward primers for TCR Vbeta segments and 13 reverse primers for TCR Jbeta segments was used. A multiplex PCR assay on genomic DNA amplified the CDR3 region of rearranged TCR beta genes. Amplified TCR beta libraries were sequenced as 87-base-pair reads on the Illumina HiSeq System. From the authors' description of their analysis: A later analysis tallied 70 million to 100 million unique TCR beta chains across the 700 or so repertoires, and around 10 million of those chains were shared by two or more donors. To remove PCR and sequencing errors, raw reads were error-corrected and collapsed into unique sequences using a nearest-neighbor algorithm that merged closely related sequences. To assign V, D and J gene segments, CDR3 sequences were aligned to IMGT reference sequences. For a sequence to be retained, a match of at least six nucleotides was required to both a V gene segment and a J gene segment. Rearrangements were classified as productive when the CDR3 lacked stop codons and remained in frame with V and J, and all other rearrangements were classified as non-productive. CDR3 was defined by IMGT convention, running from the second conserved V-encoded cysteine to the conserved J-encoded phenylalanine. Sequences without an unambiguous match to a single V gene segment were excluded from the earlier analysis of 450 to 750 of the donors. An earlier analysis of over 450 of the donors classified V segments as functional when productive rearrangements were above 56.7% and as segregating when the standard deviation between donors was above 5%. A statistical classification framework was built to diagnose cytomegalovirus status from the catalog of TCR beta chain sequences. In a later analysis, V and J genes were assigned by comparing TCR nucleotide sequences against IMGT/GENE-DB human TR gene sequences. Using the TCRdist pipeline, a later analysis assigned CDR3 sequences along with most-parsimonious VDJ recombination scenarios. A later analysis defined each TCR beta chain by its CDR3 amino acid sequence plus V-gene family, and excluded reads lacking a unique V-gene family. As a way to deal with suspected cross-contamination and a sequencing artifact, a later analysis dropped hundreds of nucleotide sequences that were highly shared and had low generation probability. A later analysis calculated a clonal expansion index for each public chain from normalized within-repertoire ranks of inferred template counts. In a later analysis, generation probabilities were computed using a VDJ recombination model fitted to out-of-frame rearrangements, and the results were checked against IGoR. In a later analysis, hypergeometric tests were used to score TCR-TCR, TCR-HLA and TCR-CMV co-occurrence, with a repertoire-size bias correction applied to TCR pairs. A later analysis estimated false discovery rates by permuting HLA or CMV assignments 20 times. In a later analysis, co-occurring TCRs were grouped using DBSCAN, and TCRdist sequence similarity was added for clustering within HLA-allele-positive subsets. Repertoires with fewer than 30,000 or more than 120,000 public chains were left out of co-occurrence clustering, as were roughly five repertoires with anomalous nucleotide sharing. The source is immuneACCESS, and TCRdb retained only in-frame sequences with V and J called. Part of the clones is not carried over; for the studies checked, unresolved V genes explain less than half of this, and the remainder is unexplained. The V and J calls and the clone size are those of that table, but D and trimming were determined from the DNA. The sample table contains 100,000 to 150,000 clones; only one count was recorded for 80% of them. Just over 2.5% of the sample is held by the ten biggest clonotypes.

The cohort was made up of roughly 670 healthy bone marrow donors. All cohort members were sampled while nominally healthy, although unrecorded immune exposures were likely present. The donor tested CMV seronegative and was one of the 352 seronegative cohort members. Each donor provided a peripheral blood sample, and peripheral blood mononuclear cells were used for TCR beta sequencing. Genomic DNA extraction from the blood cell samples was performed with the Qiagen DNeasy Blood Extraction Kit. This receptor chain uses TRBV2 and TRBJ1-1; TRBD1 fits 8 bases in the junction. Sequencing was done on a sample of PBMCs. This TCR was recovered from a man younger than 45 in good health and CMV-seronegative. The CDR3 reads as follows: CASAGTGGPEAFF. In nucleotide form, the sequence is TGTGCCAGTGCCGGGACAGGCGGCCCTGAAGCTTTCTTT.